These 23 T cell receptor beta chains were all obtained from the same sample, sequenced in a study of T-cell reconstitution after alpha-beta-depleted transplantation in children. Unique molecular identifiers featured in how the TCRbeta library was prepared. Using its own MiXCR run on the PCR reads, TCRdb lists one record per CDR3 protein. The sample consists of more than 400,000 distinct CDR3 sequences, approximately 42% of them appearing once. The sample in question was PBMCs, obtained before TCRalphabeta/CD19-depleted stem cell transplant. Every receptor here comes from a girl between 2 and 10 years old with aplastic anemia, due to receive a stem cell transplant.

The chain uses TRBV28 and TRBJ2-3; D remains ambiguous. Looked up from germline, CDR1 is MDHEN and CDR2 is SYDVKM. V lost 7 bases and J lost 0, with 5 bases in between. This CDR3 has 12 residues. The CDR3 loop is CASKGSTDTQYF. The CDR3 nucleotides read TGTGCCAGCAAAGGAAGCACAGATACGCAGTATTTT.

In its sample, this clonotype was seen once. This sequence joins TRBV7-3 and TRBJ2-2; D call uncertain. V shed 4 bases and J shed 6 bases, with 9 bases lying between them. CDR3 size: 13 residues. Germline values: CDR1 SGHTA, CDR2 FQGTGA. CDR3 bases: TGTGCCAGCAGCTCTACAGCTGCCGGGGAGCTGTTTTTT. Translation: CASSSTAAGELFF.

V and J are TRBV21-1 and TRBJ2-1; TRBD2, the table's D call, was not compared with the DNA. TRBV21-1 is assigned pseudogene status. This CDR3 spans 18 amino acids. The CDR3 DNA reads TGTGCCAGCAGCAAAGGACTAGCGGGAGGGAATAACTACAATGAGCAGTTCTTC. Translating gives CASSKGLAGGNNYNEQFF.

The rearrangement joins TRBV5-1 to TRBJ1-2; D uncertain. This CDR3 has 13 amino acids. The germline gives CDR1 SGHRS, CDR2 YFSETQ. With 6 bases removed from V and 4 bases from J, the gap between germline ends came to 13 bases. The CDR3 is CASTKVVGYGYTF. DNA of the CDR3: TGCGCCAGCACTAAGGTGGTCGGCTATGGCTACACCTTC.

This clonotype was detected ten times or more. The gene calls are TRBV7-9 and TRBJ2-7; possibly TRBD2 for D (6 bases). The CDR3 is 14 amino acids. The germline gives CDR1 SEHNR, CDR2 FQNEAQ (reference sequence). The germline V and J ends were trimmed by 8 bases and 1 base, with 15 bases remaining between them. CDR3 in amino acids: CASETGVGSYEQYF. CDR3 bases: TGTGCCAGCGAGACGGGGGTAGGGTCCTACGAGCAGTACTTC. The full variable domain, its missing parts supplied by reference TRBV7-9 and TRBJ2-7, is DTGVSQNPRHKITKRGQNVTFRCDPISEHNRLYWYRQTLGQGPEFLTYFQNEAQLEKSRLLSDRFSAERPKGSFSTLEIQRTEQGDSAMYLCASETGVGSYEQYFGPGTRLTVT.

This clonotype occurred a few times. At one end, the junction sequence differs from germline, possibly due to a read error. This chain joins TRBV12-3 or TRBV12-4 and TRBJ1-4; TRBD1 might be the D (6 bases). The CDR3 runs to 14 residues. The CDR3 bases are TGTGCCAGCAGTTTAATGGAGACGGACAGCGCTAGATCGTTT. This sequence encodes CASSLMETDSARSF.

The rearrangement uses TRBV20-1 and TRBJ1-6; D is unresolved. This CDR3 region has 14 residues. Trimming stripped 3 bases from V and 7 bases from J, with 13 bases between. Germline assignment: CDR1 DFQATT and CDR2 SNEGSKA (reference sequence). CDR3 amino acids: CSASSGLGNSPLHF. CDR3 in DNA: TGCAGTGCTAGTTCGGGGTTGGGGAATTCACCCCTCCACTTT.

This chain joins TRBV10-3 and TRBJ2-7; 7 bases match TRBD1. CDR1 is ENHRY, CDR2 SYGVKD, per germline. CDR3 size: 15 residues. The junction had 7 bases not matched to a gene; V was cut back by 3 bases and J by 2 bases. CDR3 bases: TGTGCCATCAGTGAACGGGACAGAGTAACCTACGAGCAGTACTTC. Translated: CAISERDRVTYEQYF.

There are many counts of this clonotype. The chain uses TRBV7-9 and TRBJ2-1; D ambiguous. From germline, CDR1 is SEHNR and CDR2 FQNEAQ (reference sequence). The CDR3 runs to 15 residues. V lost 8 bases and J lost 0, with 14 bases in between. CDR3 region: CASGSSESSYNEQFF. The CDR3 bases are TGTGCCAGCGGTAGTTCTGAGAGCTCCTACAATGAGCAGTTCTTC. Filled out from reference TRBV7-9 and TRBJ2-1, the complete variable domain reads DTGVSQNPRHKITKRGQNVTFRCDPISEHNRLYWYRQTLGQGPEFLTYFQNEAQLEKSRLLSDRFSAERPKGSFSTLEIQRTEQGDSAMYLCASGSSESSYNEQFFGPGTRLTVL.

The chain carries TRBV5-6 and TRBJ2-1; 12 bases line up with TRBD2. Germline CDR1 SGHDT, CDR2 YYEEEE. CDR3 size: 16 residues. V shed 1 base and J 8 bases; nucleotides not matched to a gene: 7. CDR3 residues: CASSLWRLAGGYEQFF. CDR3 DNA sequence: TGTGCCAGCAGCTTGTGGCGGCTAGCGGGAGGGTATGAGCAGTTCTTC.

The V and J genes are TRBV7-8 and TRBJ1-5; D is ambiguous. The ends were cut back, 2 bases at V and 1 base at J, with 9 bases in the middle. The germline V gene encodes CDR1 SGHVS and CDR2 FQNEAQ. The CDR3 loop spans 15 amino acids. The CDR3: CASSLTSRSNQPQHF. The CDR3 nucleotides are TGTGCCAGCAGCTTAACTTCCAGGAGCAATCAGCCCCAGCATTTT.

J is TRBJ2-7 and V is TRBV5-1; D is possibly TRBD2 (6 bases). Germline V gene sequence: CDR1 SGHRS, CDR2 YFSETQ. The CDR3 is made up of 21 amino acids. V lost 1 base and J 3 bases, leaving 32 bases between the germline ends. The CDR3 nucleotides are TGCGCCAGCAGCTTGTCTGGCCGACTTATACGGGCCGGGGGTAATGGCTACGAGCAGTACTTC. Translation: CASSLSGRLIRAGGNGYEQYF.

This clonotype has only a few counts. The genes are TRBV20-1 and TRBJ1-4, with TRBD1 matching over 9 bases. The CDR3 has 14 amino acids. The V segment lost 5 bases and the J segment 5 bases; nucleotides outside the gene matches: 6. CDR1 is DFQATT and CDR2 is SNEGSKA in the germline V gene (reference sequence). CDR3 in amino acids: CSADPGQGNEKLFF. DNA of the CDR3: TGCAGTGCTGATCCGGGACAGGGAAATGAAAAACTGTTTTTT.

The V gene is TRBV4-1, the J gene TRBJ1-1, with a possible D match to TRBD1 (5 bases). Trimming shortened V by 5 bases and J by 6 bases, and 16 bases separated the two germline ends. Germline assignment: CDR1 MGHRA and CDR2 YSYEKL. This CDR3 is 14 amino acids long. DNA of the CDR3: TGCGCCAGCAGCGACCCGGGACTCAGGGCTGAAGCTTTCTTT. Protein product: CASSDPGLRAEAFF.

The chain uses TRBV20-1 and TRBJ2-1, with 8 bases fitting TRBD1. CDR3 size: 15 residues. In germline, CDR1 is DFQATT, CDR2 SNEGSKA (reference sequence). V shed 3 bases, J shed 1 base, and the junction held 5 bases outside the gene matches. CDR3 DNA sequence: TGCAGTGCTAGGGCAGGGGGCACGTCCTACAATGAGCAGTTCTTC. Translated: CSARAGGTSYNEQFF.

This clonotype was counted at least ten times. The chain joins TRBV7-9 to TRBJ2-7, with D unresolved. Germline lookup yields CDR1 SEHNR and CDR2 FQNEAQ (reference sequence). This CDR3 contains 13 residues. V lost 0 bases and J lost 6, with 9 bases in between. CDR3 loop: CASSLARMSEQYF. The CDR3 nucleotides read TGTGCCAGCAGCTTAGCTCGGATGAGCGAGCAGTACTTC.

This clonotype was counted at least ten times. CDR3: CASSETSGPHRTQYF. DNA of the CDR3: TGTGCCAGCAGTGAGACTAGCGGCCCTCACCGTACCCAGTACTTC. The rearrangement joins TRBV6-1 to TRBJ2-5; 9 positions match TRBD2. Germline CDR1 is MNHNS and CDR2 is SASEGT. The CDR3 runs to 15 residues. V dropped 3 bases and J dropped 8; count of bases not matched to a gene: 10.

As concerns this clonotype: A much larger clone lies one base from this, so it may be a read error. The gene calls are TRBV5-1 and TRBJ2-2; weak D call: TRBD2 (6 bases). V was trimmed by 6 bases and J by 7 bases, leaving 19 bases between them. The CDR3 has 15 amino acids. Per germline, CDR1 SGHRS and CDR2 YFSETQ. The DNA for the CDR3 is TGCGCCAGCATCCACACTAGCTTAAGAGGCGGGGAGCTGTTTTTT. Encoded protein: CASIHTSLRGGELFF.

The V and J genes are TRBV4-1 and TRBJ2-7, with TRBD2 matching over 8 bases. Germline loops: CDR1 MGHRA, CDR2 YSYEKL. After removal of 2 bases from V and 5 bases from J, the junction contained 8 bases not matched to a gene. CDR3 length: 15 residues. The CDR3 protein is CASSQSNGRDHEQYF. The CDR3 DNA reads as TGCGCCAGCAGCCAAAGTAACGGGAGGGACCACGAGCAGTACTTC.

This clonotype was found a few times. The rearrangement joins TRBV24-1 to TRBJ1-1; 8 bases are shared with TRBD1. Germline values: CDR1 KGHDR, CDR2 SFDVKD. V shed 3 bases and J 2 bases; nucleotides not matched to a gene: 7. The CDR3 runs to 16 residues. The chain's CDR3 is CATSDPITGGNTEAFF. The CDR3 region has the DNA TGTGCCACCAGTGATCCGATCACAGGGGGAAACACTGAAGCTTTCTTT.

In its sample, this clonotype was seen many times. The rearrangement links TRBV27 to TRBJ2-7; 8 bases line up with TRBD2. The CDR3 extends over 15 amino acids. With V trimmed by 2 bases and J by 3 bases, 6 bases remained unmatched. Germline V gene lookup returns CDR1 MNHEY and CDR2 SMNVEV (reference sequence). The CDR3 DNA reads as TGTGCCAGCAGTTTAGATGGGACTAGTTACTACGAGCAGTACTTC. This gives the protein CASSLDGTSYYEQYF.

At least ten counts were recorded for this clonotype. This CDR3 reads CASTSGSTDTQYF. The CDR3 DNA is TGTGCCAGCACCTCCGGGAGCACAGATACGCAGTATTTT. The chain recombines TRBV7-2 with TRBJ2-3, with D uncertain. Trimming pared 7 bases from V and 0 bases from J, leaving 8 bases between. The CDR3 has 13 amino acids. Germline loops: CDR1 SGHTA, CDR2 FQGNSA.

The rearrangement joins TRBV10-1 to TRBJ2-5, with TRBD2 matching over 12 bases. The CDR3 is 16 residues long. Germline assignment: CDR1 WNHNN and CDR2 SYGVQD (reference sequence). J gave up 5 bases and V 0 bases, and 4 bases lay outside the gene matches. The CDR3 here is CASSESLAGGRETQYF. For the CDR3, the DNA is TGCGCCAGCAGTGAGTCGCTAGCGGGGGGGAGGGAGACCCAGTACTTC.